The rows below give T cell receptor beta chains drawn from one sample of a study of shared clonotypes between healthy human individuals. Generated by immunoSEQ multiplex PCR, the TCRdb table keeps only in-frame clones and is missing some. The sample has approximately 1.5 million clones, approximately 98.5% seen once; the top ten hold about 0.35%. Sequenced input: naive CD4+ T cells sorted from blood. These receptors were taken from a man aged 30 to 39 in good health. Both conserved end residues are part of each CDR3.

J gene: TRBJ2-7
V gene: TRBV25-1
CDR3 protein: CASSVSGGTYEQYF

J gene: TRBJ1-2
V gene: TRBV2
CDR3 protein: CASRQGPYGYTF

J gene: TRBJ2-1
V gene: TRBV7-3
CDR3 protein: CASSPPAEQFF

J gene: TRBJ1-4
V gene: TRBV15
CDR3 protein: CATSRIPDRDEKLFF

J gene: TRBJ2-4
V gene: TRBV30
CDR3 protein: CAWSTTVAKNIQYF

J gene: TRBJ2-1
V gene: TRBV5-5
CDR3 protein: CASSFQSYNEQFF

J gene: TRBJ2-1
V gene: TRBV27
CDR3 protein: CASSFFPGQREFAHNEQFF

J gene: TRBJ2-1
V gene: TRBV7-2
CDR3 protein: CASSGDSRFSYNEQFF

J gene: TRBJ2-2
V gene: TRBV10-3
CDR3 protein: CAIGGTSGRPGTGELFF

J gene: TRBJ2-3
V gene: TRBV10-3
CDR3 protein: CAIGARSTDTQYF